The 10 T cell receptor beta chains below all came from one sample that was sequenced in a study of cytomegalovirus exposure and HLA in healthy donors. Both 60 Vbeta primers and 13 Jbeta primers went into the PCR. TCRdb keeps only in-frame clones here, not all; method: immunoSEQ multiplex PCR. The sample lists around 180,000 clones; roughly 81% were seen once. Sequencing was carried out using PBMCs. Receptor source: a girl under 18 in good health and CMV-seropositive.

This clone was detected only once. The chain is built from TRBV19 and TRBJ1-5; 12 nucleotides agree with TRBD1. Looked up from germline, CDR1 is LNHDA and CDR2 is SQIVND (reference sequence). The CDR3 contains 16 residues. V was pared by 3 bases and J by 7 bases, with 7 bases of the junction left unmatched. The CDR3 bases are TGTGCCAGTAGTATCGGGGGACAGGGGGCCTGGCAGCCCCAGCATTTT. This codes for CASSIGGQGAWQPQHF.

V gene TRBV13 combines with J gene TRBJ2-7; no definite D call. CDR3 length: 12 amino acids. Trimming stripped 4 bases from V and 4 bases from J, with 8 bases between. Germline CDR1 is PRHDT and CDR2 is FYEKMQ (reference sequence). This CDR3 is CASSSTVYEQYF. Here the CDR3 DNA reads TGTGCCAGCAGCTCTACGGTGTACGAGCAGTACTTC.

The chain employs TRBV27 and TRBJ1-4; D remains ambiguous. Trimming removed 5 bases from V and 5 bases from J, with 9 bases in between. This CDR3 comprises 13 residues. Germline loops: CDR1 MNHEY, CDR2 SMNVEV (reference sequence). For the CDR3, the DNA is TGTGCCAGCAGTGTCCGACAAAATGAAAAACTGTTTTTT. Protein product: CASSVRQNEKLFF.

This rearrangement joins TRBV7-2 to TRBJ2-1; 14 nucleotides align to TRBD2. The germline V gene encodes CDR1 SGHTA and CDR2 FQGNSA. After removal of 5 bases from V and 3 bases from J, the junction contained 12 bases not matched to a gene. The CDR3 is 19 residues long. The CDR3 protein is CASSLAPRLAGGLYNEQFF. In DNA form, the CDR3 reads TGTGCCAGCAGCCTCGCACCTAGACTAGCGGGGGGGCTCTACAATGAGCAGTTCTTC.

CDR3 coding DNA: TGTGCCTGGAAGGCGGGGGGGACTTTTAACACTGAAGCTTTCTTT. Translated: CAWKAGGTFNTEAFF. The rearrangement uses TRBV30 and TRBJ1-1, with D possibly being TRBD1 (5 bases). V was clipped by 4 bases and J by 2 bases, with 17 bases between them. The CDR3 extends over 15 amino acids. The germline CDR1 and CDR2 sequences are GTSNPN and SVGIG (reference sequence). Full variable domain (remainder filled in from reference TRBV30 and TRBJ1-1): SQTIHQWPATLVQPVGSPLSLECTVEGTSNPNLYWYRQAAGRGLQLLFYSVGIGQISSEVPQNLSASRPQDRQFILSSKKLLLSDSGFYLCAWKAGGTFNTEAFFGQGTRLTVV.

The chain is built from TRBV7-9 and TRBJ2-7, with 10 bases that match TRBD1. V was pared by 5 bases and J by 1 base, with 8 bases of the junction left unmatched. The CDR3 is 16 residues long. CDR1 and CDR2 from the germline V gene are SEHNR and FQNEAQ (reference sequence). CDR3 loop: CASSHYGTGVSYEQYF. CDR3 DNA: TGTGCCAGCAGCCATTATGGGACAGGGGTATCCTACGAGCAGTACTTC.

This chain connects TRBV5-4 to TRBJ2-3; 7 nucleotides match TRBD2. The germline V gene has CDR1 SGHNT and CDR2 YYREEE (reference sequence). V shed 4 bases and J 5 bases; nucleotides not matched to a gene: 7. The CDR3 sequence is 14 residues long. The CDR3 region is CASSGRTRVDTQYF. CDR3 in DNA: TGTGCCAGCAGCGGGAGGACTAGGGTAGATACGCAGTATTTT.

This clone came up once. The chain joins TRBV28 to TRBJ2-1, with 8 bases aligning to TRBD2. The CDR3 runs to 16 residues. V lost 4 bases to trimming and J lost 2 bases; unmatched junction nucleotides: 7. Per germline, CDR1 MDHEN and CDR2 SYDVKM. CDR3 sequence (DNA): TGTGCCAGCAGTTCGTATAAAGCGGGGGCCTACAATGAGCAGTTCTTC. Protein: CASSSYKAGAYNEQFF.

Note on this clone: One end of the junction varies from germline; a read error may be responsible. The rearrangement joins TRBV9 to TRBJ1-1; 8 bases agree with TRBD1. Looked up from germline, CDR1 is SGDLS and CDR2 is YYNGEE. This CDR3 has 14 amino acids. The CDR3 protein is CASSVADRGPEVFF. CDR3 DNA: TGTGCCAGCAGCGTGGCTGACAGGGGCCCTGAAGTTTTCTTT.

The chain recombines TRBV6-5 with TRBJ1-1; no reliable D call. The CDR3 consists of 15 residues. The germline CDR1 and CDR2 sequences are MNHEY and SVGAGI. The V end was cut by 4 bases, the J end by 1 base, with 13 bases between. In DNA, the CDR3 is TGTGCCAGCAGTTCAGGAGGGTTGGGGAACACTGAAGCTTTCTTT. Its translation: CASSSGGLGNTEAFF.